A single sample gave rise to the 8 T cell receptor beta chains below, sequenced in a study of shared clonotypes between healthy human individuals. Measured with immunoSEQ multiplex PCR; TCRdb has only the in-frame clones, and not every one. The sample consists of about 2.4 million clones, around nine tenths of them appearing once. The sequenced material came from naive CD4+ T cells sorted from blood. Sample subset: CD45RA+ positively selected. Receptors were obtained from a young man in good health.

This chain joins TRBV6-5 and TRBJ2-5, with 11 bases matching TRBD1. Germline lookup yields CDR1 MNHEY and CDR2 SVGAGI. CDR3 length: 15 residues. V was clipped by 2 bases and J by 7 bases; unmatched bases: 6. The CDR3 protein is CASSYGGQGGVTQYF. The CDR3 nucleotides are TGTGCCAGCAGTTACGGGGGACAGGGGGGTGTGACCCAGTACTTC.

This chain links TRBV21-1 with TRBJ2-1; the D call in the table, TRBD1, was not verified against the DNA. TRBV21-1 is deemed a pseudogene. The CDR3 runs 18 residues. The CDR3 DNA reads TGTGCCAGCAGCGTCCCCCAGACCCCTGGGCGTTCCTACAATGAGCAGTTCTTC. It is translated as CASSVPQTPGRSYNEQFF.

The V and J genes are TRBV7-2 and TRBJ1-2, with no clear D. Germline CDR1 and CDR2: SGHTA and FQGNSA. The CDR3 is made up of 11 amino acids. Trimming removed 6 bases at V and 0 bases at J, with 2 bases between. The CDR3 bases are TGTGCCAGCAGGTCTAACTATGGCTACACCTTC. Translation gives CASRSNYGYTF.

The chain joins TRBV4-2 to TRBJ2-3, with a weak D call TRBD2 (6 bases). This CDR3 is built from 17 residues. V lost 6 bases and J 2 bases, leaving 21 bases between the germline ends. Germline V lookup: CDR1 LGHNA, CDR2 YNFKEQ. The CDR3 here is CASRYRSGSGVTDTQYF. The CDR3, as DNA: TGTGCCAGCAGATACCGATCGGGTAGCGGCGTCACAGATACGCAGTATTTT.

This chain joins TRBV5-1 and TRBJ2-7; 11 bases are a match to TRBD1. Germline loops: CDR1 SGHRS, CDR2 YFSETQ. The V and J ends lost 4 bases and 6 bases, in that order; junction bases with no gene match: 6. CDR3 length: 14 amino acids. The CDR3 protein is CASSPADRGREQYF. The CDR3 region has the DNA TGCGCCAGCAGCCCCGCGGACAGGGGGCGCGAGCAGTACTTC.

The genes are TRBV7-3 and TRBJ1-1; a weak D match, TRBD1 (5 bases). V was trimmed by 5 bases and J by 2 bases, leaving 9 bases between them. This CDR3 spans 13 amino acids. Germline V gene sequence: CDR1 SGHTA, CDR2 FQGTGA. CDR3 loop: CASSAGANTEAFF. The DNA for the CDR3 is TGTGCCAGCAGCGCCGGGGCTAACACTGAAGCTTTCTTT.

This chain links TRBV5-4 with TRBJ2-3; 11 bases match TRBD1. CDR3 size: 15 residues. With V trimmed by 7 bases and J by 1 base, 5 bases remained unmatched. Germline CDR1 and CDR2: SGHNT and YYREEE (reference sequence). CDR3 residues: CASGTGGEGTDTQYF. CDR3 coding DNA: TGTGCCAGCGGGACAGGGGGGGAGGGCACAGATACGCAGTATTTT.

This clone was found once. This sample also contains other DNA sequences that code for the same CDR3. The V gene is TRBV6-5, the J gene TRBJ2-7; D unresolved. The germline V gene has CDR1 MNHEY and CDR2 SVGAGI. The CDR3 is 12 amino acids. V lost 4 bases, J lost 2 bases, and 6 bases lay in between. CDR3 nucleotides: TGTGCCAGCAGTTTAGACACCTACGAGCAGTACTTC. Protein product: CASSLDTYEQYF.